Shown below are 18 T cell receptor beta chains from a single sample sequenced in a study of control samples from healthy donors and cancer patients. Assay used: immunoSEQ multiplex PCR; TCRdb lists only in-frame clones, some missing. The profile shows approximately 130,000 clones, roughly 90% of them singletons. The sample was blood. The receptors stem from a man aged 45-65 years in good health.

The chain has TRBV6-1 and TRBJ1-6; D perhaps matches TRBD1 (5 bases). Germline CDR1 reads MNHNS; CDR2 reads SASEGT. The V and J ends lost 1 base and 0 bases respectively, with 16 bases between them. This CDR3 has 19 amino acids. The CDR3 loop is CASSEGWGDPRSYNSPLHF. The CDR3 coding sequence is TGTGCCAGCAGTGAAGGGTGGGGGGACCCTCGCTCCTATAATTCACCCCTCCACTTT.

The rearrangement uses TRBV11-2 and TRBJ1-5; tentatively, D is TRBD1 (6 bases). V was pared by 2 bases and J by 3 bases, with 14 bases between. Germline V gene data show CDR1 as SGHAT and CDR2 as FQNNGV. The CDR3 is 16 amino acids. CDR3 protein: CASSLRGGRDNQPQHF. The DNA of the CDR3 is TGTGCCAGCAGCTTAAGGGGGGGGCGCGACAATCAGCCCCAGCATTTT.

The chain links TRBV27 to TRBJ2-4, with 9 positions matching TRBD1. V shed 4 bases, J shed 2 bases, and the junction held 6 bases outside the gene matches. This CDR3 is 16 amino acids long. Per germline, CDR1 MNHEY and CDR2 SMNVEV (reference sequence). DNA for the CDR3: TGTGCCAGCAGTTCCGGGACAGGGTTATCCAAAAACATTCAGTACTTC. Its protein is CASSSGTGLSKNIQYF.

The CDR3 DNA reads as TGTGCCAGCAAGACAGGGATGAGCAATCAGCCCCAGCATTTT. Its translation: CASKTGMSNQPQHF. V and J are TRBV6-5 and TRBJ1-5, with 7 bases fitting TRBD1. CDR3 size: 14 residues. The V gene end was trimmed by 7 bases and the J gene end by 1 base; junction bases not matched to a gene: 4. CDR1 and CDR2 (germline): MNHEY, SVGAGI.

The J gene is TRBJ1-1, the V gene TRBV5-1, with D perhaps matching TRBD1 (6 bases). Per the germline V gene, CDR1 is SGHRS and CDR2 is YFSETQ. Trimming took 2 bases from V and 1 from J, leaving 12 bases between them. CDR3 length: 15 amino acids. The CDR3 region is CASSLKPDRNTEAFF. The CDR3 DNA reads TGCGCCAGCAGCTTAAAACCGGACAGGAACACTGAAGCTTTCTTT.

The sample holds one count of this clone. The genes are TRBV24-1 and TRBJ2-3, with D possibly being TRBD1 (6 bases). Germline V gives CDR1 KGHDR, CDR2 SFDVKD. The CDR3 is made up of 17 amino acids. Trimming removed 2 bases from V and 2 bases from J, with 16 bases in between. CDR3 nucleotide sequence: TGTGCCACCAGTGATTCACCGACAGGTTCCCTCACAGATACGCAGTATTTT. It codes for CATSDSPTGSLTDTQYF.

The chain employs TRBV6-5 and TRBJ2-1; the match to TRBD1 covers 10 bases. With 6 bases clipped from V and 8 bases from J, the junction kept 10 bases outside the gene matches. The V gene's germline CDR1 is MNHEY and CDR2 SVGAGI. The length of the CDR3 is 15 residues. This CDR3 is CASRGFPGQGYEQFF. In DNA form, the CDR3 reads TGTGCCAGCAGAGGGTTTCCGGGACAGGGGTATGAGCAGTTCTTC.

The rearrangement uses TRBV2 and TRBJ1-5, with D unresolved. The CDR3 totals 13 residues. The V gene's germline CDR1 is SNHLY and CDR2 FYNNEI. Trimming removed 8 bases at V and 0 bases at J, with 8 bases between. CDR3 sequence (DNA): TGTGCCAGCTGCGCGGATAGCAATCAGCCCCAGCATTTT. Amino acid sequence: CASCADSNQPQHF.

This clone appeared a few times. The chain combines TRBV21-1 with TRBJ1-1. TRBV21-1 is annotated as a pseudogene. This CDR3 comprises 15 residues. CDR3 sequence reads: CASSKGQRAYTEAFF. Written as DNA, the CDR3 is TGTGCCAGCAGCAAAGGACAGAGGGCGTACACTGAAGCTTTCTTT.

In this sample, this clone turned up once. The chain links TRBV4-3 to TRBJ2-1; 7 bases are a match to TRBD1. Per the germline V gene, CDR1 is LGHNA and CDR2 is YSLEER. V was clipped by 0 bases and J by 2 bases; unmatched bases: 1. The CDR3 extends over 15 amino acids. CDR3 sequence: CASSQEGGTYNEQFF. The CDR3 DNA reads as TGCGCCAGCAGCCAAGAAGGGGGCACCTACAATGAGCAGTTCTTC.

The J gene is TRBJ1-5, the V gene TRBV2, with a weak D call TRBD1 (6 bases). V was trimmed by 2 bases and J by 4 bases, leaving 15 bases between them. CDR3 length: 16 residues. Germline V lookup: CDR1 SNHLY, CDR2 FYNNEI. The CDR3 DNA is TGTGCCAGCAGTGAACCAGAGCAGGGGAGGAATCAGCCCCAGCATTTT. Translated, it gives CASSEPEQGRNQPQHF.

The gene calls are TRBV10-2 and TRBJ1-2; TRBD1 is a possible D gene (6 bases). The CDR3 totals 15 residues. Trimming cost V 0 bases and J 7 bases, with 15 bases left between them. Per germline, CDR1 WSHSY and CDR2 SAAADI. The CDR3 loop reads CASSESGQGITGYTF. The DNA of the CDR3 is TGCGCCAGCAGTGAGTCTGGGCAGGGGATTACTGGCTACACCTTC.

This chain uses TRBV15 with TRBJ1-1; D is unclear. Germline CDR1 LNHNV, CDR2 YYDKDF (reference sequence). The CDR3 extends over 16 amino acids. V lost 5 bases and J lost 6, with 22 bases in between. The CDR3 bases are TGTGCCACCAGCCCAACGAAGTGGGTGTCGATGGCTGAAGCTTTCTTT. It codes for CATSPTKWVSMAEAFF.

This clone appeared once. The CDR3 coding sequence is TGTGCCAGCTCACCAGCAGAGGCCTACGAGCAGTACTTC. The encoded protein is CASSPAEAYEQYF. The chain carries TRBV18 and TRBJ2-7; D gene ambiguous. V lost 2 bases and J 2 bases, leaving 7 bases between the germline ends. The CDR3 consists of 13 residues. The V gene's germline CDR1 is KGHSH and CDR2 LQKENI.

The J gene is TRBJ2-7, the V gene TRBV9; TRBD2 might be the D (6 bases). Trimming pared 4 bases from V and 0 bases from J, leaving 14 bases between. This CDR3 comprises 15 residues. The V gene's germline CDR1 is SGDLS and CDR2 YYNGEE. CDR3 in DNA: TGTGCCAGCAGCACGCACCCCGGGAGCTCCTACGAGCAGTACTTC. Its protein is CASSTHPGSSYEQYF.

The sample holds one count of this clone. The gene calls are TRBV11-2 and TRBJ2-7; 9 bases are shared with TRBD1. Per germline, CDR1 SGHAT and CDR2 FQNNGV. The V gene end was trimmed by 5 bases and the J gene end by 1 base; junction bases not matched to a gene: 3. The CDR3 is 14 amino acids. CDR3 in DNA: TGTGCCAGCAGCATGGACAGGGGATCCTACGAGCAGTACTTC. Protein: CASSMDRGSYEQYF.

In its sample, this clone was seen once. The CDR3: CASSVVGVATEAFF. The CDR3 DNA reads TGTGCCAGCAGCGTAGTCGGCGTTGCTACTGAAGCTTTCTTT. The genes are TRBV9 and TRBJ1-1; D not resolved. The germline V gene has CDR1 SGDLS and CDR2 YYNGEE. V shed 0 bases and J shed 5 bases, with 11 bases lying between them. This CDR3 is 14 amino acids long.

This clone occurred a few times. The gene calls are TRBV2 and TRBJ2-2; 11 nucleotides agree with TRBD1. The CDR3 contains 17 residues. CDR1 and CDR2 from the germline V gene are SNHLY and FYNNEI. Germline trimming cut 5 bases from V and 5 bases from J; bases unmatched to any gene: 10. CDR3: CASSYGTGGMGTGELFF. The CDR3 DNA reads TGTGCCAGCAGTTACGGGACAGGGGGAATGGGAACCGGGGAGCTGTTTTTT.